The source of this T cell receptor beta chain is a study of CD8+CD57+ T cells in acquired aplastic anemia. The overall study: Mean yield of DNA from sorted CD4+ and CD8+ cells was approximately 3 ug.

Study observations and caveats: Shared by patients and controls, 25 to 35 CD8+ CDR3s were abundant in patients. Patients versus controls showed no significant CD8+ Simpson's diversity difference.

Concerning this clonotype: Its antigen is currently unknown.

Germline V gives CDR1 SGHTA, CDR2 FQGNSA. V lost 7 bases, J lost 6 bases, and 16 bases lay in between. There are 14 residues in the CDR3. Selection for sequencing was limited to patients who had shown CD8+CD57+ cell expansion by flow cytometry. All patients were therapy-naive when blood was sampled. For CDR3 and TCR beta VDJ profiling, genomic DNA was the template used. MiXCR was run by TCRdb on the reads, yielding one entry per CDR3 protein. The sample yields approximately 300,000 distinct CDR3 sequences, approximately 58% seen once. The rearrangement joins TRBV7-2 to TRBJ1-5; D may be TRBD1 (5 bases). This TCR derives from a human donor with aplastic anemia. The sample was sorted CD4+, CD8+, or CD8+CD57+ T cells (not recorded which) from PBMCs. In nucleotides, the CDR3 is TGTGCCAGCAATATGGCAGGGAGTCGTCAGCCCCAGCATTTT. Residues: CASNMAGSRQPQHF.